The 25 T cell receptor beta chains below were found in one sample sequenced in a study of beta chain features in type 1 diabetes. TCRB transcripts that were expressed got sequenced, as all of the isolated RNA had been reverse transcribed. Profiling relied on immunoSEQ multiplex PCR, and the TCRdb table lists in-frame clones only, not all of them. The data contain about 180,000 clones, roughly an eighth of them singletons. The source material was central memory CD4+ T cells from blood. The receptors were sampled from a woman aged 18 to 35 in good health.

This clone was detected a few times. The chain couples TRBV5-8 to TRBJ2-1; D unresolved. The CDR3 length is 15 residues. V lost 2 bases, J lost 0 bases, and 9 bases lay in between. The V gene's germline CDR1 is SGHTS and CDR2 YDEGEE. The CDR3, as DNA: TGTGCCAGCAGCTTTTCGCGGAGCTCCTACAATGAGCAGTTCTTC. Its translation is CASSFSRSSYNEQFF.

There are a few counts of this clone. The chain recombines TRBV29-1 with TRBJ2-7; D is perhaps TRBD2 (7 bases). The V and J ends lost 7 bases and 4 bases respectively, with 17 bases between them. This CDR3 spans 13 amino acids. Germline V CDR1 and CDR2: SQVTM, ANQGSEA. The CDR3 protein is CSGGGLTVYEQYF. The CDR3 DNA reads as TGCAGCGGGGGGGGCTTAACGGTTTACGAGCAGTACTTC.

In this sample, this clone turned up a few times. V usage is TRBV7-2 and J usage is TRBJ1-5, with TRBD1 as a possible D gene (5 bases). The germline V and J ends were trimmed by 5 bases and 1 base, with 15 bases remaining between them. Germline loops: CDR1 SGHTA, CDR2 FQGNSA. This CDR3 has 16 residues. The CDR3 here is CASSPEGAPSNQPQHF. CDR3 bases: TGTGCCAGCAGCCCTGAAGGGGCGCCAAGCAATCAGCCCCAGCATTTT.

The chain couples TRBV2 to TRBJ1-2; no clear D. Trimming left V 6 bases short and J 1 base short, with 12 bases between. The CDR3 contains 14 residues. CDR1 and CDR2 (germline): SNHLY, FYNNEI. The DNA of the CDR3 is TGTGCCAGCAGCTCGGACCGGGGTAACTATGGCTACACCTTC. Translating gives CASSSDRGNYGYTF.

V is TRBV5-4 and J is TRBJ2-7; perhaps TRBD2 as D (6 bases). Trimming removed 5 bases at V and 11 bases at J, with 17 bases between. The germline V gene encodes CDR1 SGHNT and CDR2 YYREEE (reference sequence). The CDR3 sequence is 12 residues long. Here the CDR3 reads CASSLLGGPEYF. CDR3 nucleotides: TGTGCCAGCAGTTTACTCGGAGGGCCAGAGTACTTC.

This clone has just a few counts. The chain joins TRBV18 to TRBJ1-1; D unclear. CDR3 size: 16 residues. Trimming cost V 3 bases and J 3 bases, with 17 bases left between them. Per germline, CDR1 KGHSH and CDR2 LQKENI. CDR3 coding DNA: TGTGCCAGCTCACCGGAGTTGGGTATTGTGGACACTGAAGCTTTCTTT. Protein sequence: CASSPELGIVDTEAFF.

The rearrangement links TRBV5-1 to TRBJ2-3; D gene uncertain. The CDR3 length is 13 residues. Trimming cost V 0 bases and J 6 bases, with 8 bases left between them. Germline V gene lookup returns CDR1 SGHRS and CDR2 YFSETQ. CDR3 in DNA: TGCGCCAGCAGCTTGGCCGAGGCGGATACGCAGTATTTT. It yields the protein CASSLAEADTQYF. Filled out from reference TRBV5-1 and TRBJ2-3, the complete variable domain reads KAGVTQTPRYLIKTRGQQVTLSCSPISGHRSVSWYQQTPGQGLQFLFEYFSETQRNKGNFPGRFSGRQFSNSRSEMNVSTLELGDSALYLCASSLAEADTQYFGPGTRLTVL.

This clone came up a few times. The V call is TRBV29-1, the J call TRBJ2-1; D might be TRBD2 (5 bases). The germline V gene encodes CDR1 SQVTM and CDR2 ANQGSEA. CDR3 size: 16 residues. V was shortened by 2 bases and J by 8 bases, with 22 bases between the two germline ends. CDR3 amino acids: CSVEYFGLAMGDEQFF. The CDR3 DNA reads as TGCAGCGTTGAATATTTCGGGCTAGCAATGGGCGATGAGCAGTTCTTC.

This clone was picked up a small number of times. V gene TRBV28 combines with J gene TRBJ1-2, with 7 positions matching TRBD1. Germline CDR1 and CDR2: MDHEN and SYDVKM. V lost 8 bases, J lost 4 bases, and 7 bases stayed unmatched. The CDR3 covers 13 residues. CDR3 nucleotides: TGTGCCAGCGGCCGGGACAGACGCTATGGCTACACCTTC. It yields the protein CASGRDRRYGYTF.

In this sample, this clone turned up a few times. This chain joins TRBV12-5 and TRBJ2-1; 8 bases line up with TRBD2. The V segment lost 6 bases and the J segment 2 bases; nucleotides outside the gene matches: 6. This CDR3 is 15 amino acids long. The germline V gene has CDR1 LGHNT and CDR2 FRNRAP. The DNA of the CDR3 is TGTGCTAGTGGCCCGGGGGGGTCGACCTACAATGAGCAGTTCTTC. Translation gives CASGPGGSTYNEQFF.

The chain recombines TRBV5-4 with TRBJ2-1, with D tentatively TRBD2 (6 bases). Germline assignment: CDR1 SGHNT and CDR2 YYREEE (reference sequence). The CDR3 is made up of 14 amino acids. V shed 5 bases and J shed 9 bases, with 18 bases lying between them. In nucleotides, the CDR3 is TGTGCCAGCAGGTTAGCGGTAGCGGTTACTGAGCAGTTCTTC. This gives the protein CASRLAVAVTEQFF.

This chain uses TRBV2 with TRBJ2-1; 9 nucleotides line up with TRBD2. Germline V gene data show CDR1 as SNHLY and CDR2 as FYNNEI. The V gene end was trimmed by 7 bases and the J gene end by 7 bases; junction bases not matched to a gene: 11. The CDR3 has 15 residues. CDR3 region: CASTPSGTSWNEQFF. DNA of the CDR3: TGTGCCAGCACCCCCTCCGGGACTAGCTGGAATGAGCAGTTCTTC.

This rearrangement joins TRBV29-1 to TRBJ2-5, with D possibly being TRBD2 (5 bases). CDR3 length: 13 residues. Per germline, CDR1 SQVTM and CDR2 ANQGSEA. V was pared by 3 bases and J by 4 bases, with 12 bases between. The CDR3, as DNA: TGCAGCGTTGAGGGTAGCGAAACAGAGACCCAGTACTTC. Translation: CSVEGSETETQYF.

The chain is built from TRBV29-1 and TRBJ1-5; D might be TRBD1 (6 bases). This CDR3 is 14 amino acids long. V lost 6 bases, J lost 0 bases, and 12 bases lay in between. Germline lookup yields CDR1 SQVTM and CDR2 ANQGSEA. In nucleotides, the CDR3 is TGCAGCGTGTCGCAGGGGACTAGCAATCAGCCCCAGCATTTT. It is translated as CSVSQGTSNQPQHF.

The CDR3 loop is CSAFLVTEAFF. The CDR3 DNA reads as TGCAGTGCTTTTCTAGTCACTGAAGCTTTCTTT. The chain combines TRBV20-1 with TRBJ1-1; D gene ambiguous. The CDR3 is 11 amino acids. Trimming removed 5 bases from V and 4 bases from J, with 8 bases in between. The germline CDR1 and CDR2 sequences are DFQATT and SNEGSKA (reference sequence).

The chain combines TRBV11-3 with TRBJ2-3; 10 nucleotides match TRBD1. J was trimmed by 2 bases and V by 5 bases; bases with no gene match: 4. Germline V gene sequence: CDR1 SGHNT, CDR2 YENEEA. The CDR3 runs to 15 residues. The CDR3 DNA reads TGTGCCAGCAGCCCGGGACAGGGGACCACAGATACGCAGTATTTT. This translates into CASSPGQGTTDTQYF.

The rearrangement uses TRBV5-8 and TRBJ1-1; 7 bases align to TRBD1. V was pared by 4 bases and J by 4 bases, with 7 bases of the junction left unmatched. This CDR3 comprises 14 residues. Germline CDR1 SGHTS, CDR2 YDEGEE. CDR3 sequence (DNA): TGTGCCAGCAGCCCAGGGACAGTAGTCACTGAAGCTTTCTTT. It translates to CASSPGTVVTEAFF.

This clone has only a few counts. V usage is TRBV27 and J usage is TRBJ2-2; TRBD1 agrees at 7 bases. This CDR3 region has 16 residues. The V gene's germline CDR1 is MNHEY and CDR2 SMNVEV (reference sequence). J gave up 8 bases and V 4 bases, and 13 bases lay outside the gene matches. Here the CDR3 reads CASSSRQGNTPGELFF. The CDR3 nucleotides are TGTGCCAGCAGTTCCCGACAGGGAAACACCCCTGGGGAGCTGTTTTTT.

This sequence joins TRBV15 and TRBJ1-1; 7 nucleotides match TRBD1. J gave up 1 base and V 1 base, and 9 bases lay outside the gene matches. The germline CDR1 and CDR2 sequences are LNHNV and YYDKDF (reference sequence). The CDR3 is 17 residues long. Here the CDR3 reads CATSRGATGDGNTEAFF. The CDR3 DNA reads TGTGCCACCAGCAGAGGGGCCACAGGGGATGGGAACACTGAAGCTTTCTTT. Complete variable domain (other parts from reference TRBV15 and TRBJ1-1): DAMVIQNPRYQVTQFGKPVTLSCSQTLNHNVMYWYQQKSSQAPKLLFHYYDKDFNNEADTPDNFQSRRPNTSFCFLDIRSPGLGDTAMYLCATSRGATGDGNTEAFFGQGTRLTVV.

This clone was detected only a few times. The genes are TRBV29-1 and TRBJ2-2, with 9 bases matching TRBD1. Trimming at V came to 6 bases and at J to 5 bases, leaving 16 bases not matched to a gene. CDR1 is SQVTM and CDR2 is ANQGSEA in the germline V gene. The CDR3 is 17 residues long. CDR3 protein: CSVLLPKGTGRTGELFF. The CDR3 DNA reads as TGCAGCGTGCTCCTTCCCAAAGGGACAGGGAGGACCGGGGAGCTGTTTTTT.

This clone was counted a few times. The J gene is TRBJ1-1, the V gene TRBV10-3; no firm D call. Germline CDR1 reads ENHRY; CDR2 reads SYGVKD. This CDR3 region has 14 residues. Trimming shortened V by 3 bases and J by 1 base, and 9 bases separated the two germline ends. CDR3 in amino acids: CAISESLRNTEAFF. Here the CDR3 DNA reads TGTGCCATCAGTGAAAGTCTGCGGAACACTGAAGCTTTCTTT.

The gene calls are TRBV7-8 and TRBJ2-5, with TRBD1 as a possible D gene (5 bases). Trimming shortened V by 3 bases and J by 4 bases, and 15 bases separated the two germline ends. The CDR3 runs to 15 residues. CDR1 SGHVS and CDR2 FQNEAQ come from the germline V gene. In nucleotides, the CDR3 is TGTGCCAGCAGCTTGCGACAGATCCAAGGAGAGACCCAGTACTTC. Translated, it gives CASSLRQIQGETQYF.

This clone was counted between two and nine times. The V and J genes are TRBV28 and TRBJ1-2; 7 bases are shared with TRBD1. Germline loops: CDR1 MDHEN, CDR2 SYDVKM. CDR3 length: 15 amino acids. V was pared by 6 bases and J by 2 bases, with 9 bases of the junction left unmatched. Here the CDR3 reads CASSAPATGNYGYTF. CDR3 in DNA: TGTGCCAGCAGCGCCCCCGCGACAGGGAACTATGGCTACACCTTC.

This clone was detected a few times. The chain links TRBV2 to TRBJ1-2; tentatively, D is TRBD1 (6 bases). There are 13 residues in the CDR3. V shed 3 bases and J shed 7 bases, with 12 bases lying between them. The germline gives CDR1 SNHLY, CDR2 FYNNEI. This CDR3 reads CASSDRGGVGYTF. The CDR3 region has the DNA TGTGCCAGCAGTGATCGGGGGGGCGTTGGCTACACCTTC.

This rearrangement joins TRBV28 to TRBJ2-5, with TRBD2 matching over 10 bases. J gave up 0 bases and V 4 bases, and 5 bases lay outside the gene matches. Germline values: CDR1 MDHEN, CDR2 SYDVKM. CDR3 length: 16 residues. The CDR3 protein is CASSSPGLANQETQYF. CDR3 in DNA: TGTGCCAGCAGTTCGCCGGGACTAGCGAACCAAGAGACCCAGTACTTC.